This TCR beta chain was obtained from a study of blood T cell repertoires in COVID-19. Between the trimmed V and J ends, which lost 6 bases and 6 bases, there was a span of 14 bases. Germline assignment: CDR1 SGHAT and CDR2 FQNNGV. The CDR3 consists of 14 residues. Some clones are missing from TCRdb's copy, which holds only in-frame ones; the method was immunoSEQ multiplex PCR. In the table there are tens of thousands of clones, roughly 78% of which are singletons. V usage is TRBV11-2 and J usage is TRBJ1-4; the D gene is possibly TRBD1 (6 bases). The origin of this receptor is a human donor in a cohort sampled during active COVID-19. Sequenced input: peripheral blood. The CDR3 DNA is TGTGCCAGCAGTGCCCCAGGGGAATATGAAAAACTGTTTTTT. Its translation: CASSAPGEYEKLFF.